The T cell receptor beta chain under discussion was sequenced for a study of cytomegalovirus exposure and HLA in healthy donors. The PCR was carried out with 60 Vbeta primers and 13 Jbeta primers. Repertoires were generated with immunoSEQ multiplex PCR, while TCRdb's copy carries only in-frame clones and drops some. The table records fewer than 250,000 clones, around 80% of them present only once. In germline, CDR1 is SEHNR, CDR2 FQNEAQ (reference sequence). The CDR3 runs 12 residues. Trimming shortened V by 11 bases and J by 5 bases, and 15 bases separated the two germline ends. Material for sequencing was PBMCs. The chain carries TRBV7-9 and TRBJ1-2; D remains ambiguous. The TCR comes from a man aged 18 to 30 in good health and CMV-seronegative. The CDR3 loop reads CAGEQLMYGYTF. CDR3 sequence (DNA): TGTGCCGGCGAACAGTTGATGTATGGCTACACCTTC.